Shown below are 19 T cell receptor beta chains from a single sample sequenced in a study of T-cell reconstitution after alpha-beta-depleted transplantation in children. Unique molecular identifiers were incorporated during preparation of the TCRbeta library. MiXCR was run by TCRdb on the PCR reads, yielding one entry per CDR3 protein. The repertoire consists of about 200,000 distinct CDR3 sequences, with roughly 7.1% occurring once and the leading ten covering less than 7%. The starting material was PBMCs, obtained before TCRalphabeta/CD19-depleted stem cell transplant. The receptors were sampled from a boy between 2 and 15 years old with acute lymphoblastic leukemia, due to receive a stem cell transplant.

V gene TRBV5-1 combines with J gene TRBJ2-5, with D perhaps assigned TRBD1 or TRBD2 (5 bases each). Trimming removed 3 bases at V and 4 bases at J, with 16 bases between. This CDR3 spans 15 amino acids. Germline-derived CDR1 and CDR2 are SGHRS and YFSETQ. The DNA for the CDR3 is TGCGCCAGCAGCTCGGGCCCCTTAGGGACAGAGACCCAGTACTTC. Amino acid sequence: CASSSGPLGTETQYF.

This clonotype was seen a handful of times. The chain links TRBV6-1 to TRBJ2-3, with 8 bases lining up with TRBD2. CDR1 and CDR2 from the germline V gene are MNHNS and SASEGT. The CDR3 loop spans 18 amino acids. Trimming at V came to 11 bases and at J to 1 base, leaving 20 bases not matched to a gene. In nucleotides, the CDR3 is TGTGCCGCACCCATCTTCCGGGTCTCCGGGGGGGGCACAGATACGCAGTATTTT. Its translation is CAAPIFRVSGGGTDTQYF.

The CDR3 DNA is TGTGCCAGCAGCTTAAAGGGATTAAACACTGAAGCTTTCTTT. Translated, it gives CASSLKGLNTEAFF. The chain combines TRBV7-2 with TRBJ1-1; no reliable D call. Trimming cost V 2 bases and J 2 bases, with 9 bases left between them. CDR1 is SGHTA, CDR2 FQGNSA, per germline. The CDR3 consists of 14 residues.

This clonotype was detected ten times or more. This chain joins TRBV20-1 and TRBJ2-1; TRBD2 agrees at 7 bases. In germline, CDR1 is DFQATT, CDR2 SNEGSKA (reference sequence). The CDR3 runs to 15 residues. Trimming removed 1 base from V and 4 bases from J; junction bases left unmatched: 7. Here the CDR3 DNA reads TGCAGTGCTAGAGGTCTGGCGGGGGTTTACAATGAGCAGTTCTTC. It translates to CSARGLAGVYNEQFF.

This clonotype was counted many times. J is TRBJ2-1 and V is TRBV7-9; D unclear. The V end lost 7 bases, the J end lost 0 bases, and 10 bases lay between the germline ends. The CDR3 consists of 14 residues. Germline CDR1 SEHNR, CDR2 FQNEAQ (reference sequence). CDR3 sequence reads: CASTAELSYNEQFF. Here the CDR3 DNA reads TGTGCCAGCACCGCGGAACTCTCCTACAATGAGCAGTTCTTC.

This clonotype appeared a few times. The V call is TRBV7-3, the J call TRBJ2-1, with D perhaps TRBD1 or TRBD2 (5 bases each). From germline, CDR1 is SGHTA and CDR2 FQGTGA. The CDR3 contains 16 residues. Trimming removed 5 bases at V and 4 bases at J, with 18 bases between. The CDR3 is CASSPSFSGLYNEQFF. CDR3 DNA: TGTGCCAGCAGCCCGTCTTTCTCGGGGCTGTACAATGAGCAGTTCTTC.

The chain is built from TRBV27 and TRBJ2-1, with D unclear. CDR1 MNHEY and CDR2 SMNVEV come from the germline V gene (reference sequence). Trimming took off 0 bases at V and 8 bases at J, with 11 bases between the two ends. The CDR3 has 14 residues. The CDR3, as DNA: TGTGCCAGCAGTTTATCGAACGGATTGGATGAGCAGTTCTTC. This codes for CASSLSNGLDEQFF.

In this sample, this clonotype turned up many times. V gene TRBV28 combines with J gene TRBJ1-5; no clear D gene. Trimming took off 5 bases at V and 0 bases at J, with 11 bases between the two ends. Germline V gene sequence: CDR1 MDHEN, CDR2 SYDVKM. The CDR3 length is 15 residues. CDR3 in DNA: TGTGCCAGCAGTCCAACCCGGGGTAGCAATCAGCCCCAGCATTTT. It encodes CASSPTRGSNQPQHF.

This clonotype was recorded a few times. CDR3 coding DNA: TGTGCCAGCAGCTTAAACAAGGGGGGAGAGACCCAGTACTTC. This gives the protein CASSLNKGGETQYF. V usage is TRBV27 and J usage is TRBJ2-5; D might be TRBD1 or TRBD2, each matching 6 bases. CDR1 and CDR2 from the germline V gene are MNHEY and SMNVEV (reference sequence). V gave up 6 bases and J gave up 4 bases, with 15 bases separating them. CDR3 length: 14 residues.

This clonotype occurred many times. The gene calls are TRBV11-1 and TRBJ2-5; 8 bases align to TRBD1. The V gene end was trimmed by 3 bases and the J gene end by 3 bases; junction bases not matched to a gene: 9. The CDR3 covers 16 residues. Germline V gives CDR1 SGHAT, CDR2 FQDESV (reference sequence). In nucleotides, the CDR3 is TGTGCCAGCAGCTTCTCCTTATCGGACAGGGAAGAGACCCAGTACTTC. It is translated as CASSFSLSDREETQYF.

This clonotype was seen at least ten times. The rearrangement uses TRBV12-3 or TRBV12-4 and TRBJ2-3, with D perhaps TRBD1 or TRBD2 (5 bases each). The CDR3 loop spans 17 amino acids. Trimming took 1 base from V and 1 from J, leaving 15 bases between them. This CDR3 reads CASSLGGQRQGTDTQYF. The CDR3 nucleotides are TGTGCCAGCAGTTTAGGGGGCCAGCGGCAAGGCACAGATACGCAGTATTTT.

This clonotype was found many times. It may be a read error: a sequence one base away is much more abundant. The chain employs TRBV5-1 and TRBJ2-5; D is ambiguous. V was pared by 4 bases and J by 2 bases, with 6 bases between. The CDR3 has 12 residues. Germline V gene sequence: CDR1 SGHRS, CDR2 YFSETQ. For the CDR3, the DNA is TGCGCCAGCAGCGTGGATCAAGAGACCCAGTACTTC. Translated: CASSVDQETQYF. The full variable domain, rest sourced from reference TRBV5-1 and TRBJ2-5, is KAGVTQTPRYLIKTRGQQVTLSCSPISGHRSVSWYQQTPGQGLQFLFEYFSETQRNKGNFPGRFSGRQFSNSRSEMNVSTLELGDSALYLCASSVDQETQYFGPGTRLLVL.

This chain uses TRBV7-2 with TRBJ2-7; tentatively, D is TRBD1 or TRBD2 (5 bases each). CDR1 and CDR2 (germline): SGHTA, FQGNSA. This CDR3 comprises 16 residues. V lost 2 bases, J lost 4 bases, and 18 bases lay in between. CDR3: CASSLWSGQGMYEQYF. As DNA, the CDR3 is TGTGCCAGCAGCTTATGGTCGGGGCAGGGAATGTACGAGCAGTACTTC.

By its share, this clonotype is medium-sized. The DNA of the CDR3 is TGCGCCAGCAGCCAAGACAGGGGACAGACCCAGTACTTC. Its translation is CASSQDRGQTQYF. The chain combines TRBV4-3 with TRBJ2-5, with D maybe TRBD1 (6 bases). Per the germline V gene, CDR1 is LGHNA and CDR2 is YSLEER. The CDR3 is made up of 13 amino acids. The V end lost 0 bases, the J end lost 6 bases, and 8 bases lay between the germline ends.

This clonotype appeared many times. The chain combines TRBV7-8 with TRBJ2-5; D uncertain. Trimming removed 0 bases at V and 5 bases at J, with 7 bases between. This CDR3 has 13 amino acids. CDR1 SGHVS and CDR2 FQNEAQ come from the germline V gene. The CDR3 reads CASSLAARETQYF. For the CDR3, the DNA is TGTGCCAGCAGCTTAGCGGCTCGGGAGACCCAGTACTTC.

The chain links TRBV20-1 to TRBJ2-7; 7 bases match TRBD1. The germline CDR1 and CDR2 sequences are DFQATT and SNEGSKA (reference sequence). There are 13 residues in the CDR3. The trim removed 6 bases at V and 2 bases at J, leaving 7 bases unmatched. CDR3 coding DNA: TGCAGTGCCTATGGGACAGACGCCTACGAGCAGTACTTC. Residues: CSAYGTDAYEQYF.

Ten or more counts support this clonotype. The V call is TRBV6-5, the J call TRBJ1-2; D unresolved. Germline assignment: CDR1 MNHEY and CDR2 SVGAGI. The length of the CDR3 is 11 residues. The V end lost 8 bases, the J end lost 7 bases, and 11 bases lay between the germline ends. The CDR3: CASLDSIGYTF. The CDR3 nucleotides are TGTGCCAGCCTTGACTCGATTGGCTACACCTTC.

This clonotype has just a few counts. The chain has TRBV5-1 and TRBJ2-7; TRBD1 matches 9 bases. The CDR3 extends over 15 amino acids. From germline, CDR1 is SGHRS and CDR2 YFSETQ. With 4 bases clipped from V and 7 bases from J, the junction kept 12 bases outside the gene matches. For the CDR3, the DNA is TGCGCCAGCAGCCCACAACTACAGGGGGCAGAAGAGCAGTACTTC. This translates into CASSPQLQGAEEQYF.

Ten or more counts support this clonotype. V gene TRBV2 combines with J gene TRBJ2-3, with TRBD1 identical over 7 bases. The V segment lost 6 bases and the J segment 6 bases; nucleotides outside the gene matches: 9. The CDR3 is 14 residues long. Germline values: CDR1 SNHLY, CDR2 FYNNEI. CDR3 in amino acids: CASSRQGPTDTQYF. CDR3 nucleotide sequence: TGTGCCAGCAGCCGACAGGGTCCGACCGATACGCAGTATTTT.